Described below is a single T cell receptor (beta chain) sequence and its context. Its target is not known. These data are taken from a study of monozygotic twins with inflammatory bowel disease. TCRdb reanalyzed the 5' RACE reads and collapses them to one entry per CDR3 protein, without DNA. The sample has some 150,000 distinct CDR3 sequences. General study findings and limits: Compared with healthy twins, IBD patients shared fewer clonotypes with others, especially with disease activity.

This CDR3 region has 15 residues. Germline V gene sequence: CDR1 SQVTM, CDR2 ANQGSEA. The sequence was obtained from a human donor with ulcerative colitis or Crohn's disease, or a healthy co-twin of an affected twin (not recorded which). Sequencing was performed on blood. This chain links TRBV29-1 with TRBJ1-2; TCRdb indicates TRBD1, and absent DNA this call remains unverified. CDR3 sequence: CSATGWQGAKGGYTF.